This T cell receptor (beta chain) was retrieved from a study of blood T cells in healthy people across ages (dated by TCRdb to between 2014 and 2017). The study in broad terms: In model experiments, template switching captured about one uniquely barcoded TCR beta cDNA molecule for every two T cells. The study measured age-related changes in TCR beta repertoire diversity using deep sequencing normalized with unique cDNA molecular identifiers. The donors were split into four age groups: young (average 16 years), middle-aged (more than 35), aged (over 55) and long-lived (roughly 77). To avoid experimental bias, donors of different ages were distributed randomly across sequencing lanes. Two additional independent replicas of 1 million unique cDNA reads from the same blood draw were analyzed for two donors (one aged 18 to 30 and one aged 80 or older).

This clonotype has a handful of counts. Its antigen target is currently unknown. No base quality information exists; no much larger clone differs at one position. The donors were 40 or so Caucasian individuals from Russia, aged roughly 6 to 100 years, who were systemically healthy. About 9.1 milliliters of peripheral blood were collected from each donor into EDTA-treated Vacutainer tubes. PBMCs were isolated by Ficoll-Paque density-gradient centrifugation, with at least 6 million obtained per sample. Trizol reagent was used to extract total RNA from the PBMCs, yielding at least 6 micrograms per sample. For every donor, an aliquot of PBMCs went through flow cytometry to measure the percentages of naive CD45RAhigh/CD27high T cells. The research as a whole found: Because profiling used bulk unsorted PBMCs, naive and antigen-experienced compartments could not be compared conclusively. As age increased, observed TCR beta diversity per million T cells dropped in a roughly linear way, and a significant reduction was already evident by age roughly 40. Observed TCR beta diversity correlated strongly with the percentage of naive T cells measured by flow cytometry. Because the CMV infection status of the donors was unknown, age-related changes in expanded clonotypes may potentially have been confounded. Total diversity estimates from one million sequenced T cells were considered lower bounds and underestimates. Compared with the aged group, more naive CD4+ T cells, fewer expanded clones and increased TCR diversity were shown by the long-lived group, suggesting age selection.

CDR1 is given as SNHLY and CDR2 as FYNNEI, both from the germline V gene. The CDR3 has 14 amino acids, counting the end cysteine and phenylalanine. The read is trimmed to its CDR3 DNA, 42 bases read in frame from base 1. The germline ends are 9 bases apart after V is trimmed by 7 bases and J by 0 bases. The receptor library was made with 5' RACE. For sequencing, an Illumina HiSeq 2500 was employed. A second PCR of about 7 to 12 cycles was run with a J-beta primer mix and a sample-barcoded 5' primer. A template-switch 5' adaptor carrying 12 random nucleotides introduced a unique molecular identifier onto each TCR beta cDNA molecule. Each sample yielded at least 2.5 million CDR3-containing paired-end reads. The Mint cDNA synthesis kit, primed by a TRBC-specific oligonucleotide, was used to synthesize first-strand cDNA from all RNA. After uracil-DNA glycosylase treatment, a first 18-cycle PCR used universal primers M1SS and BC2_uni_R on all cDNA. Regarding the original processing steps: Normalization of each sample was performed by random selection of 1 million high-quality reads, each carrying a distinct molecular identifier. Instead of being binned into consensus sequences, reads that shared molecular identifiers were thrown out. MiTCR, run with a Q25 quality threshold and the strictest error-elimination algorithm, handled CDR3 identification, clonotype clustering and error correction. Lower-bound total TCR beta diversity was estimated with a nonparametric unseen species model using Euler transformation. TCRdb reprocessed the public reads (quality trimming at Q25 with fastp, clone calling with MiXCR) and kept in-frame beta chains. Rows are unified per CDR3 protein, each entry keeping the most common DNA and genes. TCRdb assigned the V and J calls; the authors' analysis was not used. The sample contains approximately 800,000 distinct CDR3 sequences, roughly 40% of them found a single time. In total, the top ten clones hold 10% to 15% of the sample.

This TCR was sampled from a man aged 18-30 years in good health. Sequencing was carried out using blood. Recombination connected TRBV2 to TRBJ1-4; confidence is insufficient to name the D gene. The CDR3 protein sequence reads: CASKGSATNEKLFF. The DNA sequence is as follows: TGTGCCAGCAAAGGGAGTGCAACTAATGAAAAACTGTTTTTT.